The 26 T cell receptor beta chains listed next were all sequenced from one sample in a study of Ad26.COV2.S vaccination and SARS-CoV-2 variants. Treatment defined: some 20 received Ad26.COV2.S at low or high dose, single or two shots; 5 received placebo; per-sample allocation not given. Specimen acquisition occurred on day 63 following the initial vaccine or placebo injection. Sequencing used immunoSEQ multiplex PCR; TCRdb keeps in-frame clones, though not all of them. The sample lists 350,000 to 500,000 clones; about 91% were seen once. The sample here was peripheral blood, taken in a trial of Ad26.COV2.S vaccine versus placebo. These receptors were obtained from a person between 18 and 65 years old who received the Ad26.COV2.S COVID-19 vaccine or a placebo.

This clone was observed a single time. This chain joins TRBV5-1 and TRBJ1-1; D may be TRBD1 (5 bases). Trimming stripped 0 bases from V and 1 base from J, with 13 bases between. CDR3 length: 16 amino acids. The germline gives CDR1 SGHRS, CDR2 YFSETQ. The CDR3 DNA is TGCGCCAGCAGCTTGGGTAGCAGGGCTGGGAACACTGAAGCTTTCTTT. Protein: CASSLGSRAGNTEAFF.

This chain links TRBV5-6 with TRBJ1-4; perhaps TRBD1 as D (5 bases). V lost 5 bases, J lost 8 bases, and 16 bases lay in between. Germline V lookup: CDR1 SGHDT, CDR2 YYEEEE. The CDR3 consists of 14 residues. This CDR3 reads CASRRRDSGEKLFF. The DNA of the CDR3 is TGTGCCAGCAGGCGACGGGACTCCGGGGAAAAACTGTTTTTT.

The genes are TRBV5-1 and TRBJ2-7, with D perhaps TRBD1 (6 bases). Between the trimmed V and J ends, which lost 3 bases and 6 bases, there was a span of 19 bases. The CDR3 has 15 residues. Germline assignment: CDR1 SGHRS and CDR2 YFSETQ. The CDR3 bases are TGCGCCAGCAGCTCAAGGACAGCCGCGTTATCCGAGCAGTACTTC. Protein product: CASSSRTAALSEQYF.

V is TRBV9 and J is TRBJ1-1; possibly TRBD1 for D (5 bases). The V gene lost 4 bases and the J gene lost 1 base, with 14 bases spanning the gap. Germline V CDR1 and CDR2: SGDLS, YYNGEE. This CDR3 region has 15 residues. CDR3 DNA: TGTGCCAGCAGCCCATCGGGGCTAACGAACACTGAAGCTTTCTTT. Its protein product is CASSPSGLTNTEAFF. The whole variable domain, filled in from reference TRBV9 and TRBJ1-1, reads DSGVTQTPKHLITATGQRVTLRCSPRSGDLSVYWYQQSLDQGLQFLIQYYNGEERAKGNILERFSAQQFPDLHSELNLSSLELGDSALYFCASSPSGLTNTEAFFGQGTRLTVV.

CDR3 sequence: CASSLRWGTGGVWSPLHF. CDR3 sequence (DNA): TGTGCCAGCAGCCTAAGATGGGGGACAGGGGGCGTCTGGTCACCCCTCCACTTT. The chain has TRBV14 and TRBJ1-6; 12 bases line up with TRBD1. V lost 4 bases, J lost 10 bases, and 14 bases stayed unmatched. This CDR3 spans 18 amino acids. CDR1 and CDR2 (germline): SGHDN, FVKESK. The whole variable domain, remainder taken from reference TRBV14 and TRBJ1-6, is EAGVTQFPSHSVIEKGQTVTLRCDPISGHDNLYWYRRVMGKEIKFLLHFVKESKQDESGMPNNRFLAERTGGTYSTLKVQPAELEDSGVYFCASSLRWGTGGVWSPLHFGNGTRLTVT.

V and J are TRBV24-1 and TRBJ2-3; D possibly corresponds to TRBD2 (6 bases). The germline CDR1 and CDR2 sequences are KGHDR and SFDVKD. Trimming stripped 7 bases from V and 1 base from J, with 17 bases between. The CDR3 is made up of 16 amino acids. The CDR3 nucleotides are TGTGCCACCAGAGCTGCCGGGGGAGTTGGCACAGATACGCAGTATTTT. Amino acids: CATRAAGGVGTDTQYF.

This chain uses TRBV13 with TRBJ2-3; D remains unclear. The CDR3 runs 16 residues. The V gene lost 6 bases and the J gene lost 4 bases, with 20 bases spanning the gap. Looked up from germline, CDR1 is PRHDT and CDR2 is FYEKMQ (reference sequence). CDR3 bases: TGTGCCAGCAGTTCTCCGTCCCACACTGTTGCAGATACGCAGTATTTT. It encodes CASSSPSHTVADTQYF.

The table lists this clone with a count of one. The chain joins TRBV4-3 to TRBJ2-3; no firm D call. The CDR3 is 13 residues long. Germline CDR1 LGHNA, CDR2 YSLEER. V dropped 6 bases and J dropped 2 bases, with 9 bases sitting between them. In DNA, the CDR3 is TGCGCCAGCAGTCAAAGGAACACAGATACGCAGTATTTT. Translation: CASSQRNTDTQYF.

This sequence joins TRBV4-2 and TRBJ2-2, with a tentative D call TRBD2 (7 bases). This CDR3 has 14 amino acids. Between the trimmed V and J ends, which lost 7 bases and 2 bases, there was a span of 11 bases. CDR1 LGHNA and CDR2 YNFKEQ come from the germline V gene. The CDR3 spells CASTGGPNTGELFF. For the CDR3, the DNA is TGTGCCAGCACCGGGGGGCCCAACACCGGGGAGCTGTTTTTT.

The chain joins TRBV9 to TRBJ2-7, with TRBD1 as a possible D gene (6 bases). The CDR3 runs 14 residues. From germline, CDR1 is SGDLS and CDR2 YYNGEE. The germline V and J ends were trimmed by 3 bases and 3 bases, with 13 bases remaining between them. The CDR3 here is CASSAGTWGYEQYF. The CDR3 nucleotides read TGTGCCAGCAGCGCCGGGACATGGGGCTACGAGCAGTACTTC. Looking up the rest from reference TRBV9 and TRBJ2-7 gives the full variable domain: DSGVTQTPKHLITATGQRVTLRCSPRSGDLSVYWYQQSLDQGLQFLIQYYNGEERAKGNILERFSAQQFPDLHSELNLSSLELGDSALYFCASSAGTWGYEQYFGPGTRLTVT.

The genes are TRBV5-4 and TRBJ1-2, with D possibly being TRBD1 (5 bases). CDR1 and CDR2 (germline): SGHNT, YYREEE (reference sequence). Trimming shortened V by 0 bases and J by 3 bases, and 9 bases separated the two germline ends. The CDR3 totals 14 residues. The DNA for the CDR3 is TGTGCCAGCAGCTTGGCCACAGGTTACTATGGCTACACCTTC. Translated, it gives CASSLATGYYGYTF. The full variable domain, in which reference TRBV5-4 and TRBJ1-2 provide the parts outside the CDR3, is ETGVTQSPTHLIKTRGQQVTLRCSSQSGHNTVSWYQQALGQGPQFIFQYYREEENGRGNFPPRFSGLQFPNYSSELNVNALELDDSALYLCASSLATGYYGYTFGSGTRLTVV.

This clone appeared a single time. This chain connects TRBV5-4 to TRBJ1-1, with 9 bases that match TRBD1. The V gene's germline CDR1 is SGHNT and CDR2 YYREEE (reference sequence). The V gene end was trimmed by 4 bases and the J gene end by 1 base; junction bases not matched to a gene: 8. This CDR3 spans 16 amino acids. CDR3 amino acids: CASSPAPGQGNTEAFF. For the CDR3, the DNA is TGTGCCAGCAGCCCTGCCCCGGGACAGGGGAACACTGAAGCTTTCTTT.

This clone was detected once. The chain has TRBV2 and TRBJ2-5, with 8 bases that match TRBD2. In germline, CDR1 is SNHLY, CDR2 FYNNEI. The CDR3 totals 14 residues. The V and J ends lost 5 bases and 5 bases, in that order; junction bases with no gene match: 7. The CDR3 sequence: CASSQERGWETQYF. CDR3 bases: TGTGCCAGCAGTCAGGAGCGGGGGTGGGAGACCCAGTACTTC. Full variable domain (outside the CDR3, taken from reference TRBV2 and TRBJ2-5): EPEVTQTPSHQVTQMGQEVILRCVPISNHLYFYWYRQILGQKVEFLVSFYNNEISEKSEIFDDQFSVERPDGSNFTLKIRSTKLEDSAMYFCASSQERGWETQYFGPGTRLLVL.

The gene calls are TRBV7-8 and TRBJ2-1; 7 bases fit TRBD2. V shed 6 bases, J shed 9 bases, and the junction held 17 bases outside the gene matches. From germline, CDR1 is SGHVS and CDR2 FQNEAQ. The CDR3 sequence is 16 residues long. CDR3 amino acids: CASSTDSGAIPGEQFF. In DNA form, the CDR3 reads TGTGCCAGCAGTACCGACAGCGGGGCGATACCAGGTGAGCAGTTCTTC.

The chain is built from TRBV5-1 and TRBJ2-3, with D uncertain. The CDR3 is 15 amino acids. Germline V gene sequence: CDR1 SGHRS, CDR2 YFSETQ. Trimming removed 1 base at V and 1 base at J, with 10 bases between. The CDR3 DNA reads TGCGCCAGCAGCTTGACCTTTCCTCGCACAGATACGCAGTATTTT. Residues: CASSLTFPRTDTQYF.

This sequence joins TRBV7-9 and TRBJ1-1, with 7 bases aligning to TRBD1. Germline V gene data show CDR1 as SEHNR and CDR2 as FQNEAQ (reference sequence). V dropped 5 bases and J dropped 1; count of bases not matched to a gene: 7. The CDR3 is 15 amino acids. The CDR3 DNA reads as TGTGCCAGCAGCCAAGGGGGCAGTAGGAACACTGAAGCTTTCTTT. Residues: CASSQGGSRNTEAFF.

V usage is TRBV29-1 and J usage is TRBJ2-5, with D perhaps matching TRBD1 (5 bases). Per the germline V gene, CDR1 is SQVTM and CDR2 is ANQGSEA. This CDR3 has 13 residues. Trimming took off 4 bases at V and 2 bases at J, with 11 bases between the two ends. The CDR3 sequence: CSVVGRNQETQYF. The CDR3 region has the DNA TGCAGCGTTGTGGGGCGGAATCAAGAGACCCAGTACTTC.

The chain carries TRBV20-1 and TRBJ1-2, with a possible D match to TRBD1 (5 bases). This CDR3 region has 11 residues. The germline CDR1 and CDR2 sequences are DFQATT and SNEGSKA (reference sequence). CDR3 nucleotide sequence: TGCAACTACAGGACTAACTATGGCTACACCTTC. It yields the protein CNYRTNYGYTF.

The chain links TRBV30 to TRBJ2-4; D remains unclear. The V gene lost 0 bases and the J gene lost 5 bases, with 11 bases spanning the gap. CDR1 and CDR2 (germline): GTSNPN, SVGIG (reference sequence). The length of the CDR3 is 14 residues. CDR3 sequence (DNA): TGTGCCTGGAGTGTATGGGGATTAGAAAACATTCAGTACTTC. This encodes CAWSVWGLENIQYF.

V is TRBV14 and J is TRBJ2-3, with 7 bases matching TRBD1. This CDR3 spans 15 amino acids. The trim removed 4 bases at V and 2 bases at J, leaving 6 bases unmatched. Per the germline V gene, CDR1 is SGHDN and CDR2 is FVKESK. CDR3 in amino acids: CASSLNRGFTDTQYF. CDR3 DNA sequence: TGTGCCAGCAGCCTAAACAGGGGATTCACAGATACGCAGTATTTT.

V is TRBV9 and J is TRBJ2-1, with D tentatively TRBD1 or TRBD2 (5 bases each). Trimming took 0 bases from V and 4 from J, leaving 11 bases between them. Germline-derived CDR1 and CDR2 are SGDLS and YYNGEE. The CDR3 is made up of 15 amino acids. For the CDR3, the DNA is TGTGCCAGCAGCGTAGACGGGACGAAATACAATGAGCAGTTCTTC. It translates to CASSVDGTKYNEQFF. Full variable domain (rest looked up from reference TRBV9 and TRBJ2-1): DSGVTQTPKHLITATGQRVTLRCSPRSGDLSVYWYQQSLDQGLQFLIQYYNGEERAKGNILERFSAQQFPDLHSELNLSSLELGDSALYFCASSVDGTKYNEQFFGPGTRLTVL.

The chain is built from TRBV10-3 and TRBJ2-1; 15 bases align to TRBD2. The V gene end was trimmed by 10 bases and the J gene end by 0 bases; junction bases not matched to a gene: 10. Germline V lookup: CDR1 ENHRY, CDR2 SYGVKD. This CDR3 is 18 amino acids long. CDR3 amino acids: CATAGLAGGSSSYNEQFF. As DNA, the CDR3 is TGTGCCACCGCCGGACTAGCGGGAGGGAGTAGCTCCTACAATGAGCAGTTCTTC.

With regard to this clone: This same CDR3 is encoded by further DNA sequences in the sample. The chain is built from TRBV6-5 and TRBJ1-1; D gene uncertain. Germline V gene sequence: CDR1 MNHEY, CDR2 SVGAGI. Trimming pared 6 bases from V and 5 bases from J, leaving 10 bases between. CDR3 length equals 12 residues. The CDR3 loop reads CASRRPGTEAFF. Here the CDR3 DNA reads TGTGCCAGCAGGAGACCTGGGACTGAAGCTTTCTTT.

J is TRBJ2-1 and V is TRBV28; 16 bases line up with TRBD2. The length of the CDR3 is 17 residues. The J segment lost 4 bases and the V segment lost 4 bases, leaving 4 bases of the junction unmatched. Germline values: CDR1 MDHEN, CDR2 SYDVKM. The CDR3 coding sequence is TGTGCCAGCAGTTCCGGGACTAGCGGGGGGGAGTACAATGAGCAGTTCTTC. Translated, it gives CASSSGTSGGEYNEQFF.

The rearrangement links TRBV6-2 or TRBV6-3 to TRBJ1-5; D is unclear. Between the trimmed V and J ends, which lost 4 bases and 6 bases, there was a span of 16 bases. Germline loops: CDR1 MNHEY, CDR2 SVGEGT. The CDR3 is 15 residues long. CDR3 residues: CASSSLGLWGQPQHF. The CDR3 bases are TGTGCCAGCAGTTCCTTGGGATTATGGGGTCAGCCCCAGCATTTT.

The chain links TRBV24-1 to TRBJ1-1, with TRBD1 as a possible D gene (5 bases). Looked up from germline, CDR1 is KGHDR and CDR2 is SFDVKD. Trimming took 7 bases from V and 1 from J, leaving 9 bases between them. This CDR3 contains 13 residues. In nucleotides, the CDR3 is TGTGCCACCAGACTTAGGGGGAACACTGAAGCTTTCTTT. Translated: CATRLRGNTEAFF.